Ten or more counts support the clone carrying this TCR beta chain. These data belong to a study of T cells after yellow fever vaccination. Study in general: Fractions with few cells were prepared using SMART-Seq v4 Ultra Low Input. Notes on the study in general: CD4 and CD8 compartments shared a small share of clonotypes.

The study made its TCR cDNA through 5'RACE template switching. That step introduced a universal primer site along with UMIs. TCRdb re-called the 5' RACE reads with MiXCR, one entry per CDR3 protein. The data show tens of thousands of distinct CDR3 sequences, around 3.3% seen once. The sample here was PBMCs, either bulk or a sorted T-cell subset (CD4+, CD8+, memory, or dextramer-sorted; not recorded which), taken roughly 47 days after the first yellow fever vaccination. The TCR originated in a man aged 18 to 30 who received the YFV17D yellow fever vaccine.

The CDR3 here is CASSVMGPADTQYF. Written as DNA, the CDR3 is TGTGCCAGCAGTGTTATGGGGCCGGCAGATACGCAGTATTTT. This chain connects TRBV2 to TRBJ2-3; D possibly corresponds to TRBD1 (5 bases). CDR3 length equals 14 residues. Germline V CDR1 and CDR2: SNHLY, FYNNEI. The V and J ends lost 4 bases and 4 bases respectively, with 12 bases between them.